Below are 14 T cell receptor beta chains sequenced from a single sample in a study of blood T cells in healthy people across ages. A sample-barcoded 5' primer and a J-beta primer mix were used in a second PCR of roughly 7 to 12 cycles. TCRdb reprocessed the 5' RACE reads with MiXCR, giving one entry per CDR3 protein. The sample yields some 370,000 distinct CDR3 sequences, over 45% seen once. The sample comprised blood. Receptor source: a man aged 60 to 69 in good health.

In this sample, this clonotype turned up once. V gene TRBV20-1 combines with J gene TRBJ2-1, with 15 bases that match TRBD2. Germline assignment: CDR1 DFQATT and CDR2 SNEGSKA (reference sequence). The V and J ends lost 6 bases and 10 bases, in that order; junction bases with no gene match: 7. There are 14 residues in the CDR3. CDR3 bases: TGCAGTGCATCGGGACTAGCGGGAGGAGGGGAGCAGTTCTTC. This gives the protein CSASGLAGGGEQFF.

A remark on this clonotype: A much larger clone sits a single nucleotide away, making a read error possible. The chain has TRBV14 and TRBJ2-7, with 9 bases fitting TRBD1. CDR3 length: 11 amino acids. Germline V gene lookup returns CDR1 SGHDN and CDR2 FVKESK. V shed 6 bases and J 9 bases; nucleotides not matched to a gene: 3. CDR3 sequence: CASSQTGGQYF. CDR3 sequence (DNA): TGTGCCAGCAGTCAGACAGGGGGGCAGTACTTC.

In regard to this clonotype: A read error may be the cause here, since a much bigger clone is one base away. The chain combines TRBV28 with TRBJ2-1; D is unresolved. The CDR3 covers 15 residues. Germline V gives CDR1 MDHEN, CDR2 SYDVKM. CDR3: CAGARAPVGNNVQFF. CDR3 DNA sequence: TGTGCCGGAGCACGAGCCCCGGTTGGGAACAATGTGCAGTTCTTC.

The rearrangement uses TRBV28 and TRBJ2-3; maybe TRBD2 (5 bases). Germline V gene data show CDR1 as MDHEN and CDR2 as SYDVKM. This CDR3 is 16 amino acids long. Deletions cut 8 bases from V and 4 bases from J, with 22 bases between. CDR3 sequence (DNA): TGTGCCAGCCGGACCGGCGGAGGCTTCGGTGCAGATACGCAGTATTTT. It is translated as CASRTGGGFGADTQYF.

On this clonotype: Relative to the germline gene, one junction end is altered; a read error may explain this. The chain joins TRBV7-2 to TRBJ1-1; maybe TRBD1 (5 bases). Germline lookup yields CDR1 SGHTA and CDR2 FQGNSA. The CDR3 sequence is 13 residues long. CDR3 loop: CANSLGENTEAFF. In DNA, the CDR3 is TGTGCCAACAGCTTGGGGGAGAACACTGAAGCTTTCTTT.

The J gene is TRBJ2-5, the V gene TRBV28, with D possibly being TRBD1 or TRBD2 (6 bases each). The CDR3 is made up of 14 amino acids. V gave up 6 bases and J gave up 2 bases, with 13 bases separating them. Germline V lookup: CDR1 MDHEN, CDR2 SYDVKM. This CDR3 reads CASRLPGAQETQYF. CDR3 DNA: TGTGCCAGCAGGTTGCCGGGGGCTCAAGAGACCCAGTACTTC.

The chain joins TRBV3-1 to TRBJ2-5; 9 positions match TRBD2. CDR3 size: 18 residues. V was pared by 0 bases and J by 1 base, with 9 bases of the junction left unmatched. Germline V gene sequence: CDR1 LGHDT, CDR2 YNNKEL (reference sequence). CDR3 DNA sequence: TGTGCCAGCAGCCAAGATTCTGAGCGGGGGGCCCCCCAAGAGACCCAGTACTTC. Translating it yields CASSQDSERGAPQETQYF.

In regard to this clonotype: A read error may account for a junction end that differs from germline. This chain links TRBV12-3 or TRBV12-4 with TRBJ2-1, with 10 bases aligning to TRBD2. This CDR3 region has 17 residues. The CDR3 region is CANSPIPLAGAGGEQFF. The CDR3 coding sequence is TGTGCCAACAGTCCCATCCCGCTAGCGGGAGCTGGTGGTGAGCAGTTCTTC.

The chain joins TRBV28 to TRBJ2-7; 7 nucleotides line up with TRBD1. Per the germline V gene, CDR1 is MDHEN and CDR2 is SYDVKM. Trimming removed 5 bases from V and 1 base from J; junction bases left unmatched: 8. The CDR3 contains 15 residues. The CDR3 DNA reads TGTGCCAGCAGTCCCGGGACAGCCTATTCCTACGAGCAGTACTTC. Protein sequence: CASSPGTAYSYEQYF.

This clonotype was seen at least ten times. This may arise from a read error, as a much more abundant clone is one base away. This chain joins TRBV30 and TRBJ2-7; D perhaps matches TRBD2 (6 bases). CDR3 length: 12 amino acids. Germline CDR1 GTSNPN, CDR2 SVGIG (reference sequence). The DNA for the CDR3 is TGTGCCGGGAGGAAAGGGCTGGGCGAGCAGTACTTC. Protein: CAGRKGLGEQYF. Full variable domain (remainder filled in from reference TRBV30 and TRBJ2-7): SQTIHQWPATLVQPVGSPLSLECTVEGTSNPNLYWYRQAAGRGLQLLFYSVGIGQISSEVPQNLSASRPQDRQFILSSKKLLLSDSGFYLCAGRKGLGEQYFGPGTRLTVT.

There are many counts of this clonotype. This may come from a read error, since a much larger clone is one base off. J is TRBJ2-5 and V is TRBV7-2; D remains ambiguous. V lost 5 bases, J lost 11 bases, and 18 bases lay in between. Looked up from germline, CDR1 is SGHTA and CDR2 is FQGNSA. This CDR3 comprises 13 residues. CDR3 protein: CASSPGPNNEQYF. In nucleotides, the CDR3 is TGTGCCAGCAGCCCAGGCCCTAACAATGAGCAGTACTTC.

For the CDR3, the DNA is TGCAGTGCTAGAGATAAAAGCTCTGGGGCCAACGTCCTGACTTTC. It yields the protein CSARDKSSGANVLTF. The gene calls are TRBV20-1 and TRBJ2-6; D is ambiguous. Germline V lookup: CDR1 DFQATT, CDR2 SNEGSKA (reference sequence). Trimming removed 0 bases from V and 0 bases from J, with 6 bases in between. The CDR3 is 15 amino acids.

Turning to this clonotype: At one of its ends the junction is not consistent with the germline gene, which may arise from a read error. The chain uses TRBV7-9 and TRBJ2-5; 9 positions match TRBD1. The J call may be faulty, since TRBJ2-7 better matches the DNA end. Germline-derived CDR1 and CDR2 are SEHNR and FQNEAQ (reference sequence). This CDR3 comprises 15 residues. The CDR3 nucleotides are TGTGCCAGCAGCTTCCGGGACAGGGCTTCCTTCGAGCAGTACTTC. This gives the protein CASSFRDRASFEQYF.

This clonotype was found a few times. The chain is built from TRBV6-2 or TRBV6-3 and TRBJ1-2; TRBD1 matches at 7 bases. Germline V lookup: CDR1 MNHEY, CDR2 SVGEGT. The CDR3 totals 14 residues. After removal of 6 bases from V and 7 bases from J, the junction contained 11 bases not matched to a gene. CDR3 sequence (DNA): TGTGCCAGCAGCCTCTCGAGGGGGCAGGTTGGCTACACCTTC. Its protein is CASSLSRGQVGYTF.